This T cell receptor beta chain was documented in a study of T cell clones after liver transplantation. Sequenced by immunoSEQ multiplex PCR; TCRdb stores in-frame clones only, minus some. Found here are approximately 65,000 clones, around 92% of them singletons; the top ten hold 0.95% to 1%. Germline V gives CDR1 SGHAT, CDR2 FQDESV (reference sequence). Trimming pared 0 bases from V and 3 bases from J, leaving 5 bases between. The CDR3 length is 14 residues. The starting material was CD4+ T cells from blood, obtained roughly 26 months after liver transplant. The source is a human patient who received a liver transplant. Some T cells may possibly be graft donor cells. The rearrangement joins TRBV11-1 to TRBJ2-2; D not resolved. As DNA, the CDR3 is TGTGCCAGCAGCTTAGCGTCGCACACCGGGGAGCTGTTTTTT. Translation: CASSLASHTGELFF.